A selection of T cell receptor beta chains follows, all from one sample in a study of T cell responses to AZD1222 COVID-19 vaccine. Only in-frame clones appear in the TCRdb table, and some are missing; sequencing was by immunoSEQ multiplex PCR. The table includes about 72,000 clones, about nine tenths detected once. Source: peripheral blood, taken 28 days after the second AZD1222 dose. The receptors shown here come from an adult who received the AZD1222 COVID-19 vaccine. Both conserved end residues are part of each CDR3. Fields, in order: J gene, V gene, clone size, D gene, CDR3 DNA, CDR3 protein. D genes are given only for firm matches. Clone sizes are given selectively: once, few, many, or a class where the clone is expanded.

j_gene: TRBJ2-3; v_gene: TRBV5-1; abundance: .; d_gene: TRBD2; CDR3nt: TGCGCCAGCAGCTCGCGACTAGCGGGAGGGAGGGCAGATACGCAGTATTTT; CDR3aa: CASSSRLAGGRADTQYF
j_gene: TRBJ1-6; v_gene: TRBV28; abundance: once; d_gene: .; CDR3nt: TGTGCCAGCAGTTCACCCCAGGGTAGTTTGACACCCCTCCACTTT; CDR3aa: CASSSPQGSLTPLHF
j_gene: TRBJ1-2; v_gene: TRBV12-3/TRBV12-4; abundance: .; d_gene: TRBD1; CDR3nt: TGTGCCAGCACCCAAGACAGGGACTATGGCTACACCTTC; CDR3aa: CASTQDRDYGYTF
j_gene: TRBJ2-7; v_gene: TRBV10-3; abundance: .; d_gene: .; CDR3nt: TGTGCCATCAGTGAGTCGAAGGGGCAGGACCCCTACGAGCAGTACTTC; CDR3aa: CAISESKGQDPYEQYF
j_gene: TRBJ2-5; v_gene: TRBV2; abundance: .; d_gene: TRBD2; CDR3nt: TGTGCCAGCAGCCGGACTAGCGGGCAAGAGACCCAGTACTTC; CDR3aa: CASSRTSGQETQYF
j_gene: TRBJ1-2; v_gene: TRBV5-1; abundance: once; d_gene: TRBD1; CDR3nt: TGCGCCAGCAGCTTGGCAATCGTGTCTGGGACAGGGGTTCCCCTTAACTATGGCTACACCTTC; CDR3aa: CASSLAIVSGTGVPLNYGYTF
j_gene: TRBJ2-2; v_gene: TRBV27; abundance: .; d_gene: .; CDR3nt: TGTGCCAGCAGTCTAGGCTTCGCCGGGGAGCTGTTTTTT; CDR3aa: CASSLGFAGELFF
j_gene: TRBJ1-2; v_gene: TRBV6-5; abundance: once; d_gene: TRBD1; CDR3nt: TGTGCCAGCAGGACAGGGGCTAACTATGGCTACACCTTC; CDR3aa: CASRTGANYGYTF
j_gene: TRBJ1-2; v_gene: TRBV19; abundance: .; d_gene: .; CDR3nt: TGTGCCAGTAGTATTGCTTCCCCCGGGGATGGCTACACCTTC; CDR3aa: CASSIASPGDGYTF
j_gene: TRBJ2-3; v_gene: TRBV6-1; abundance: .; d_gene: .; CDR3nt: TGTGCCAGCAGTGAACACTGGGGCACAGATACGCAGTATTTT; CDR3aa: CASSEHWGTDTQYF
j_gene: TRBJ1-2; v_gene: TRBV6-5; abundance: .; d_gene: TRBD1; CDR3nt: TGTGCCAGCAGTTCCCGGGACAGGGGTGGCTACACCTTC; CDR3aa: CASSSRDRGGYTF
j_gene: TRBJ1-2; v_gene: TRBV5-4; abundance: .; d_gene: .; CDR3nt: TGTGCCAGCAGCCCCCGGGACGGATCTAACTATGGCTACACCTTC; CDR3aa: CASSPRDGSNYGYTF
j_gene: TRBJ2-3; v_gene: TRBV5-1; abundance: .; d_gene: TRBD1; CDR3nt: TGCGCCAGCAGCTTGGAAGGGGGCCTCACAGATACGCAGTATTTT; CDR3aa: CASSLEGGLTDTQYF
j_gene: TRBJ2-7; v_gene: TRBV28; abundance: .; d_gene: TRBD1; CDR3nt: TGTGCCAGCAGAGTTCAGGGGGCGCGGGACGAGCAGTACTTC; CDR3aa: CASRVQGARDEQYF
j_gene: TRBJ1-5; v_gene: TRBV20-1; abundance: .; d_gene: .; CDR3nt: TGCAGTGCTGGTGAACAGGGTCAGCCCCAGCATTTT; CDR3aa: CSAGEQGQPQHF
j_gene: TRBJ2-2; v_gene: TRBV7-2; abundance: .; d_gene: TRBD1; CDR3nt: TGTGCCAGCAGCTTAGTTGGGGGGGGACAGGGTGGCACCGGGGAGCTGTTTTTT; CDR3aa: CASSLVGGGQGGTGELFF
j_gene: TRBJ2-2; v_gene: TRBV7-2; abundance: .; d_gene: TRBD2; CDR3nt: TGTGCCAGCAGCTTAGCTCAAGGGCTAGCGGGAGTGCCCGGGGAGCTGTTTTTT; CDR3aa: CASSLAQGLAGVPGELFF
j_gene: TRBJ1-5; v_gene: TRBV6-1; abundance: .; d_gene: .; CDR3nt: TGTGCCAGCAGTGAAAATGGTTTAACACAGCAGCCCCAGCATTTT; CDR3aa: CASSENGLTQQPQHF
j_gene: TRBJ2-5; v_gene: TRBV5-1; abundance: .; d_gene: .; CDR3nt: TGCGCCAGCAGCTTGGCCTTTGGGGTCCAAGAGACCCAGTACTTC; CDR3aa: CASSLAFGVQETQYF
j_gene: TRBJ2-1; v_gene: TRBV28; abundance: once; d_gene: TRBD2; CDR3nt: TGTGCCAGCAGGGGTAGCGGGTACAATGAGCAGTTCTTC; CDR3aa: CASRGSGYNEQFF
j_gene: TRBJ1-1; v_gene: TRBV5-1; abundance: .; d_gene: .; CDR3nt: TGCGCCAGCAGCCCCGGGGGGGGGCGAAGTCAGGCTTTCTTT; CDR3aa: CASSPGGGRSQAFF
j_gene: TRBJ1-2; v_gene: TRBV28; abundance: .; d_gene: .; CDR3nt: TGTGCCAGCCTCAACCCTACCGGCAGCATCTATGGCTACACCTTC; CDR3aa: CASLNPTGSIYGYTF
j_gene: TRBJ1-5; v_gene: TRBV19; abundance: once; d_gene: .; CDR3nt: TGTGCCAGTAGATACAGGGCGGGCAATCAGCCCCAGCATTTT; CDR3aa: CASRYRAGNQPQHF
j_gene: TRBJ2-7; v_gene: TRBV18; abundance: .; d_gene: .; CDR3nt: TGTGCCAGCTCACCTGGTTTAACCTACGAGCAGTACTTC; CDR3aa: CASSPGLTYEQYF
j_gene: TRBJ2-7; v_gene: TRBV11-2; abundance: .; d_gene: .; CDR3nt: TGTGCCAGCAGCTTGGGGGGACCTTACGAGCAGTACTTC; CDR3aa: CASSLGGPYEQYF
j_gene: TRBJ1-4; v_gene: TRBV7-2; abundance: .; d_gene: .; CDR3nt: TGTGCCAGCAGCTTAAGGGGGGGCGAAAAACTGTTTTTT; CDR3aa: CASSLRGGEKLFF
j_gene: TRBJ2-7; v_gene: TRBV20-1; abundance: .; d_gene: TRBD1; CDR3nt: TGCAGTGCTAGTACCTCGAGGGGACAGAGGTACGAGCAGTACTTC; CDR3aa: CSASTSRGQRYEQYF
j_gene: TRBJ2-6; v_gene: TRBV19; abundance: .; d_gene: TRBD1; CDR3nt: TGTGCCAGTAGTATAGATTTAGGGGGCGCTGGGGCCAACGTCCTGACTTTC; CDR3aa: CASSIDLGGAGANVLTF
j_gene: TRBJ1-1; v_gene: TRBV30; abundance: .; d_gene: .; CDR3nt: TGTGCCTGGAGTGTAGCCCGAACAGGGACAGCTTTCTTT; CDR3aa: CAWSVARTGTAFF
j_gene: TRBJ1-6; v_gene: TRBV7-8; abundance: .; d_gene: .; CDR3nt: TGTGCCAGCAGCCCCGGGGGTGGCGGTTCACCCCTCCACTTT; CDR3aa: CASSPGGGGSPLHF
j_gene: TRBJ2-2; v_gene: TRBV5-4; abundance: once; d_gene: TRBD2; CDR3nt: TGTGCCAGCAGCTTGGGCGTGGGGTCAGCGGGAATTTCGGTCGGGGAGCTGTTTTTT; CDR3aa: CASSLGVGSAGISVGELFF
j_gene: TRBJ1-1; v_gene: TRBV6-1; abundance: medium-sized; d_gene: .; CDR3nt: TGTGCCAGCAGTGAAATGATTCCTGAAGCTTTCTTT; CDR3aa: CASSEMIPEAFF
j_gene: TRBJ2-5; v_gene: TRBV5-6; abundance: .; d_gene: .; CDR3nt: TGTGCCAGCAGCTTAGGTCAGACCCAGTACTTC; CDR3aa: CASSLGQTQYF